The clone carrying this T cell receptor (beta chain) was counted once. Using immunoSEQ multiplex PCR, the repertoire was profiled, and TCRdb retains in-frame clones only, with some absent. Altogether tens of thousands of clones are present, approximately 92% being singletons, with the ten largest covering about a sixth. This sample was included in a study of blood T cell repertoires in COVID-19. This TCR derives from an older man with acute or convalescent COVID-19. The sequenced sample consisted of peripheral blood.

This CDR3 is CASRPRGRDTDTQYF. The CDR3, as DNA: TGTGCCAGCAGGCCGCGGGGGCGGGACACAGATACGCAGTATTTT. The V call is TRBV3-1 (or the pseudogene TRBV3-2), the J call TRBJ2-3; D is perhaps TRBD2 (7 bases). Germline V gene sequence: CDR1 LGHDT, CDR2 YNNKEL (reference sequence). The CDR3 consists of 15 residues. The V end was cut by 6 bases, the J end by 2 bases, with 15 bases between.